This TCR beta chain is drawn from a study of Tregs in tolerant kidney transplant recipients. Study-wide results and caveats: Findings come from small patient numbers and require larger validation. Changing PCR primers prevented nucleotide comparison between some patients' samples.

In regard to this clone: As yet, its antigen is unknown.

Germline V CDR1 and CDR2: SGHVS, FNYEAQ. The length of the CDR3 is 15 residues. J gave up 6 bases and V 1 base, and 6 bases lay outside the gene matches. The assay was immunoSEQ multiplex PCR, and TCRdb's table has in-frame clones only and misses some. The sample holds 62,000 or so clones, nearly 98% seen once. The sample in question was Tregs from blood, obtained before the transplant. The sequence was obtained from a human donor who received a combined kidney and bone marrow transplant. The J gene is TRBJ2-7, the V gene TRBV7-6; 10 bases map to TRBD2. The CDR3 nucleotides are TGTGCCAGCAGCTTAGTCCTAGCGGGAGTCGTCGAGCAGTACTTC. Translating gives CASSLVLAGVVEQYF.